The following is a TCR beta chain sequence with its context. Its antigen is undetermined. The data were produced by immunoSEQ multiplex PCR, yet TCRdb's version contains in-frame clones alone and is incomplete. The data show about 140,000 clones, 80% to 95% seen once. CDR1 is LGHNA, CDR2 YSLEER, per germline. V lost 8 bases and J 6 bases, leaving 25 bases between the germline ends. This CDR3 comprises 16 residues. The sample originates from a study of T cell responses to AZD1222 COVID-19 vaccine. Whole-study findings and limits: Every sample of the repertoires postdated the peak T cell response.

The chain combines TRBV4-3 with TRBJ1-1; D possibly corresponds to TRBD1 (6 bases). The receptor comes from an adult in good health. The sample consisted of peripheral blood, taken on day 0 of MenACWY control vaccination. The CDR3 region is CASRRRGGRAVSEAFF. The CDR3 DNA is TGCGCCAGCCGGCGGAGGGGGGGGAGGGCCGTGTCTGAAGCTTTCTTT.